Shown below are 8 T cell receptor beta chains from a single sample sequenced in a study of T cell repertoires in cytomegalovirus infection. Each CDR3 protein gets one entry after TCRdb re-called the reads with MiXCR. The sample lists some 300,000 distinct CDR3 sequences, under 20% occurring once. Source material: PBMCs. The receptor set was obtained from a human donor in good health (CMV status not recorded). Some clones in this sample may be carry-over from other donors' samples.

There are many counts of this clonotype. The chain has TRBV7-2 and TRBJ1-6; 8 nucleotides line up with TRBD1. V was pared by 1 base and J by 9 bases, with 8 bases of the junction left unmatched. The CDR3 runs to 16 residues. Germline loops: CDR1 SGHTA, CDR2 FQGNSA. This chain's CDR3 is CASSLEGRGLGSPLHF. DNA of the CDR3: TGTGCCAGCAGCTTAGAGGGCAGGGGGCTGGGTTCACCCCTCCACTTT. Variable domain in full (rest from reference TRBV7-2 and TRBJ1-6): GAGVSQSPSNKVTEKGKDVELRCDPISGHTALYWYRQSLGQGLEFLIYFQGNSAPDKSGLPSDRFSAERTGGSVSTLTIQRTQQEDSAVYLCASSLEGRGLGSPLHFGNGTRLTVT.

The table lists this clonotype with a few counts. V usage is TRBV15 and J usage is TRBJ2-5; D gene uncertain. Germline CDR1 reads LNHNV; CDR2 reads YYDKDF (reference sequence). V lost 0 bases and J 2 bases, leaving 10 bases between the germline ends. CDR3 length equals 15 residues. CDR3 DNA: TGTGCCACCAGCAGAGATCCCGACCCTCAAGAGACCCAGTACTTC. Its protein product is CATSRDPDPQETQYF. Full variable domain (missing parts from reference TRBV15 and TRBJ2-5): DAMVIQNPRYQVTQFGKPVTLSCSQTLNHNVMYWYQQKSSQAPKLLFHYYDKDFNNEADTPDNFQSRRPNTSFCFLDIRSPGLGDTAMYLCATSRDPDPQETQYFGPGTRLLVL.

This clonotype occurred many times. Here the CDR3 DNA reads TGCGCCAGCAGCCGAGACCTCAGGGGCCTCACAGATACGCAGTATTTT. Protein product: CASSRDLRGLTDTQYF. This sequence joins TRBV4-1 and TRBJ2-3, with a tentative D call TRBD1 (6 bases). V lost 4 bases to trimming and J lost 2 bases, with 16 bases between them. The CDR3 is made up of 16 amino acids. Germline lookup yields CDR1 MGHRA and CDR2 YSYEKL.

The gene calls are TRBV11-3 and TRBJ1-1; perhaps TRBD1 as D (5 bases). This CDR3 region has 15 residues. Trimming pared 1 base from V and 4 bases from J, leaving 13 bases between. Germline V gene sequence: CDR1 SGHNT, CDR2 YENEEA. The CDR3 DNA sequence: TGTGCCAGCAGCTTAGGCCGGGGGATCAGCACTGAAGCTTTCTTT. It translates to CASSLGRGISTEAFF. Full variable domain (remainder filled in from reference TRBV11-3 and TRBJ1-1): EAGVVQSPRYKIIEKKQPVAFWCNPISGHNTLYWYLQNLGQGPELLIRYENEEAVDDSQLPKDRFSAERLKGVDSTLKIQPAELGDSAVYLCASSLGRGISTEAFFGQGTRLTVV.

There are many counts of this clonotype. The chain employs TRBV28 and TRBJ1-4; the D is unclear. The V end lost 4 bases, the J end lost 4 bases, and 13 bases lay between the germline ends. The germline gives CDR1 MDHEN, CDR2 SYDVKM. The CDR3 covers 15 residues. The CDR3 sequence: CASSSPTQNNEKLFF. Written as DNA, the CDR3 is TGTGCCAGCAGTTCCCCGACCCAGAATAATGAAAAACTGTTTTTT.

The V call is TRBV20-1, the J call TRBJ2-7; a weak D match, TRBD1 (6 bases). V was pared by 4 bases and J by 6 bases, with 19 bases between. Per germline, CDR1 DFQATT and CDR2 SNEGSKA (reference sequence). This CDR3 spans 14 amino acids. CDR3 protein: CSATPGPGAFEQYF. The CDR3 DNA follows: TGCAGTGCTACGCCGGGACCAGGGGCCTTCGAGCAGTACTTC.

V is TRBV7-9 and J is TRBJ1-2, with 9 positions matching TRBD1. Germline assignment: CDR1 SEHNR and CDR2 FQNEAQ (reference sequence). The CDR3 loop spans 15 amino acids. After removal of 1 base from V and 8 bases from J, the junction contained 8 bases not matched to a gene. CDR3 region: CASSLDSGQGRGYTF. In DNA form, the CDR3 reads TGTGCCAGCAGCTTAGATTCGGGACAGGGAAGGGGCTACACCTTC.

As regards this clonotype: Mismatch with germline at one junction end may stem from a read error. The V and J genes are TRBV28 and TRBJ1-5, with 7 bases aligning to TRBD1. CDR1 is MDHEN and CDR2 is SYDVKM in the germline V gene. This CDR3 has 15 residues. The CDR3 is CASGTGATPNQPQHF. The DNA for the CDR3 is TGCGCCAGCGGTACAGGGGCCACGCCTAATCAGCCCCAGCATTTT. The full variable domain, its missing parts supplied by reference TRBV28 and TRBJ1-5, is DVKVTQSSRYLVKRTGEKVFLECVQDMDHENMFWYRQDPGLGLRLIYFSYDVKMKEKGDIPEGYSVSREKKERFSLILESASTNQTSMYLCASGTGATPNQPQHFGDGTRLSIL.